The clone carrying this T cell receptor beta chain was observed at least ten times. Its antigen is undetermined. These data come from a study of T cell clonality in common variable immunodeficiency. Study results and limitations: T cell subpopulation sequencing would be needed to explain CVID clonality.

TCRdb's table, derived via immunoSEQ multiplex PCR, lists solely in-frame clones and lacks some. The sample includes about 42,000 clones, none of them occurring once. The TCR comes from a person aged 18 to 70 in good health. The material sequenced was peripheral blood mononuclear cells.

Partial CDR3 DNA: TGTGCCAGTAGTTCACTAGCGGGAGGCGGCACAGATACG. This codes for CASSSLAGGGTDT. The whole CDR3 is CASSSLAGGGTDTQYF. The chain combines TRBV19 with TRBJ2-3; the match to TRBD2 covers 12 bases. The read stops 3 residues short of the end of the CDR3; the missing end is completed from the germline J gene. Germline lookup yields CDR1 LNHDA and CDR2 SQIVND (reference sequence). J was trimmed by 1 base and V by 5 bases; bases with no gene match: 4. This CDR3 spans 16 amino acids.